This TCR beta chain is drawn from a study of molecular identifiers for immune sequencing clone quantification. Study results and limitations: Identical TCR molecules that share a barcode could lead to an underestimation of highly expanded clone sizes.

Via MiXCR, TCRdb re-called the PCR reads, giving one row per CDR3 protein. Among approximately 680,000 distinct CDR3 sequences listed, 25% were seen once. The CDR3 is made up of 13 amino acids. Germline-derived CDR1 and CDR2 are MNHEY and SMNVEV (reference sequence). Trimming pared 6 bases from V and 5 bases from J, leaving 13 bases between. In regard to this clonotype: Antigen: not known.

This receptor was identified in a human donor in good health. Some libraries in this study had Jurkat cell RNA spiked in. The sequenced sample consisted of naive CD8+ T cells from blood, with Jurkat cell RNA spiked in. Subset: FACS-sorted CD8+CD4-CCR7+CD45RA+ naive T cells. This chain uses TRBV27 with TRBJ1-2; D unclear. This CDR3 reads CASSPSIAYGYTF. The CDR3 bases are TGTGCCAGCAGCCCCTCCATTGCTTATGGCTACACCTTC.